This T cell receptor (beta chain) was sequenced in a study of blood T cell repertoires in COVID-19. This CDR3 is 15 amino acids long. V lost 3 bases and J 8 bases, leaving 16 bases between the germline ends. Looked up from germline, CDR1 is SGHTA and CDR2 is FQGNSA. This table comes from immunoSEQ multiplex PCR, and its TCRdb copy is limited to in-frame clones, with some not included. The sample lists over 80,000 clones, 70% to 85% occurring once. This rearrangement joins TRBV7-2 to TRBJ1-4, with D possibly being TRBD1 (6 bases). This clonotype was obtained from a woman aged 50 to 60 with acute or convalescent COVID-19. Specimen: peripheral blood. As DNA, the CDR3 is TGTGCCAGCAGCTTTCGGGGGGGCGGTTTCGAAAAACTGTTTTTT. Translating gives CASSFRGGGFEKLFF.